A single sample is the source of the 10 T cell receptor beta chains below, sequenced in a study of blood T cell repertoires in COVID-19. This table comes from immunoSEQ multiplex PCR, and its TCRdb copy is limited to in-frame clones, with some not included. The table lists 220,000 or so clones, approximately 92% of them singletons. Material for sequencing was PBMCs or T cells enriched from blood (not recorded which). The receptors derive from a woman aged 18 to 35 in a cohort exposed to, infected with or recovered from COVID-19 (not recorded which).

V and J are TRBV11-3 and TRBJ2-1; 9 bases line up with TRBD1. Germline V gene data show CDR1 as SGHNT and CDR2 as YENEEA. Losses at the gene ends were 3 bases for V and 7 bases for J; bases not matched to a gene: 7. The CDR3 consists of 15 residues. CDR3 region: CASSFRDRVENEQFF. In DNA form, the CDR3 reads TGTGCCAGCAGCTTTAGGGACAGGGTCGAGAATGAGCAGTTCTTC. The variable domain in full, completed from reference TRBV11-3 and TRBJ2-1, reads EAGVVQSPRYKIIEKKQPVAFWCNPISGHNTLYWYLQNLGQGPELLIRYENEEAVDDSQLPKDRFSAERLKGVDSTLKIQPAELGDSAVYLCASSFRDRVENEQFFGPGTRLTVL.

The rearrangement links TRBV5-5 to TRBJ1-5, with D possibly matching TRBD1 (5 bases). Trimming stripped 4 bases from V and 2 bases from J, with 10 bases between. This CDR3 region has 14 residues. In germline, CDR1 is SGHKS, CDR2 YYEKEE (reference sequence). The CDR3 DNA follows: TGTGCCAGCAGCGCCGGGGGGGGCAATCAGCCCCAGCATTTT. Translating it yields CASSAGGGNQPQHF.

The chain carries TRBV6-6 and TRBJ2-7; D is perhaps TRBD2 (6 bases). V gave up 3 bases and J gave up 0 bases, with 9 bases separating them. Looked up from germline, CDR1 is MNHNY and CDR2 is SVGAGI (reference sequence). This CDR3 comprises 14 residues. The CDR3 DNA reads TGTGCCAGCAGTTATACGGGACTCTCCTACGAGCAGTACTTC. It translates to CASSYTGLSYEQYF.

The chain recombines TRBV23-1 with TRBJ1-5; weak D call: TRBD1 (6 bases). TRBV23-1 is assigned to the ORF class and has an uncertain function. The V and J ends lost 3 bases and 0 bases respectively, with 27 bases between them. CDR3 length: 21 amino acids. DNA of the CDR3: TGCGCCAGCAGTCATCGGGGGGGGCGCCAGAAGGAAGCGTATAGCAATCAGCCCCAGCATTTT. This translates into CASSHRGGRQKEAYSNQPQHF.

The chain links TRBV19 to TRBJ1-2; no clear D gene. Germline lookup yields CDR1 LNHDA and CDR2 SQIVND (reference sequence). V was shortened by 9 bases and J by 0 bases, with 14 bases between the two germline ends. The CDR3 spans 14 residues. The CDR3 spells CASGMALTNYGYTF. For the CDR3, the DNA is TGTGCCAGCGGGATGGCACTTACTAACTATGGCTACACCTTC.

The chain joins TRBV18 to TRBJ1-5; 8 nucleotides line up with TRBD1. Trimming removed 5 bases from V and 5 bases from J; junction bases left unmatched: 8. The germline V gene has CDR1 KGHSH and CDR2 LQKENI. This CDR3 has 15 residues. The CDR3 region is CASSAGGGLDQPQHF. Here the CDR3 DNA reads TGTGCCAGCTCAGCAGGGGGCGGTTTGGATCAGCCCCAGCATTTT.

The chain uses TRBV5-1 and TRBJ2-7, with 8 bases lining up with TRBD1. Looked up from germline, CDR1 is SGHRS and CDR2 is YFSETQ. The CDR3 is 14 residues long. With 4 bases clipped from V and 3 bases from J, the junction kept 6 bases outside the gene matches. CDR3 sequence reads: CASSPDRGGYEQYF. The CDR3 region has the DNA TGCGCCAGCAGCCCTGACAGGGGTGGCTACGAGCAGTACTTC.

The chain employs TRBV4-1 and TRBJ2-3; D uncertain. Germline-derived CDR1 and CDR2 are MGHRA and YSYEKL. The CDR3 has 15 residues. V lost 1 base and J lost 2, with 10 bases in between. The CDR3 DNA reads TGCGCCAGCAGCCAAGGCGGATATTCCACAGATACGCAGTATTTT. Amino acid sequence: CASSQGGYSTDTQYF.

This clone was counted a single time. This sequence joins TRBV5-5 and TRBJ1-2, with 10 nucleotides matching TRBD1. V lost 3 bases, J lost 5 bases, and 7 bases stayed unmatched. This CDR3 is 15 amino acids long. Germline V gene data show CDR1 as SGHKS and CDR2 as YYEKEE (reference sequence). CDR3: CASSWTGTGVYGYTF. The CDR3, as DNA: TGTGCCAGCAGCTGGACCGGGACAGGGGTATATGGCTACACCTTC.

The chain couples TRBV18 to TRBJ1-4; 7 nucleotides agree with TRBD1. V lost 8 bases, J lost 5 bases, and 8 bases stayed unmatched. CDR1 and CDR2 from the germline V gene are KGHSH and LQKENI. There are 14 residues in the CDR3. CDR3 coding DNA: TGTGCCAGCACGAGGGGACAGCTCAATGAAAAACTGTTTTTT. Amino acids: CASTRGQLNEKLFF.